This T cell receptor (beta chain) was captured in a study of blood T cells in healthy people across ages (dated by TCRdb to about 2015). In terms of the full investigation: In model experiments, roughly one uniquely barcoded TCR beta cDNA molecule per two T cells was captured by template switching. The study measured age-related changes in TCR beta repertoire diversity using deep sequencing normalized with unique cDNA molecular identifiers. The donors were divided into four age groups: young (average around 16 years), middle-aged (about 39), aged (approximately 62) and long-lived (nearly 85). To avoid experimental bias, donors of different ages were spread randomly across the sequencing lanes. For two donors (one aged 18 to 30 and one aged 80 or older), the study analyzed two additional independent replicas of 1 million unique cDNA reads from the same blood draw. Study-level results and caveats: Observed TCR beta diversity per million T cells fell roughly linearly with age, and a significant reduction was already apparent by age roughly 41. Total diversity estimates from one million sequenced T cells were considered lower bounds and underestimates. The CMV infection status of donors was not known, potentially confounding age-related changes in expanded clonotypes. Bulk unsorted PBMC profiling prevented conclusive comparison of naive and antigen-experienced compartments. Observed TCR beta diversity correlated strongly with the percentage of naive T cells measured by flow cytometry. Compared with the aged group, the long-lived group had more naive CD4+ T cells, fewer expanded clones and increased TCR diversity, a pattern suggesting age selection.

V drops 4 bases and J drops 0 bases, leaving 13 bases in between. The CDR3 contains 16 residues, cysteine and phenylalanine counted. The only DNA kept is the CDR3, 48 bases in frame from the first base. The donors were roughly 39 Caucasian individuals from Russia, aged 6 to 90 years, who were systemically healthy. Each donor gave 8 to 10 milliliters of peripheral blood, collected into EDTA-treated Vacutainer tubes. Ficoll-Paque density-gradient centrifugation was used to isolate PBMCs, with at least 6.5 million per sample. Total RNA, at least 5.5 micrograms per sample, was extracted from PBMCs with Trizol reagent. For every donor, flow cytometry on a PBMC aliquot measured the percentage of naive CD45RAhigh/CD27high T cells. Library method: 5' RACE. Sequencing was performed on an Illumina HiSeq 2500. A second roughly 6 to 12 cycle PCR used a sample-barcoded 5' primer and a J-beta primer mix. A template-switch 5' adaptor carrying 12 random nucleotides introduced a unique molecular identifier onto each TCR beta cDNA molecule. Each sample yielded at least 2.5 million CDR3-containing paired-end reads. All of the RNA was converted into first-strand cDNA using the Mint cDNA synthesis kit, with a TRBC-specific oligonucleotide serving as the primer. After uracil-DNA glycosylase treatment, a first 18-cycle PCR used universal primers M1SS and BC2_uni_R on all cDNA. The source study handled its data this way. Each sample was normalized by randomly selecting 1 million high-quality reads, each carrying a distinct molecular identifier. Reads sharing molecular identifiers were discarded rather than binned into consensus sequences. MiTCR, run with a Q25 quality threshold and the strictest error-elimination algorithm, handled CDR3 identification, clonotype clustering and error correction. A nonparametric unseen species model with Euler transformation was used to estimate lower-bound total TCR beta diversity. TCRdb redid the processing of the public reads, applying fastp at Q25 and MiXCR, and retained in-frame beta chains. Duplicate CDR3 protein sequences are folded into a single record with the most common DNA and genes. These V and J calls rely on TCRdb rather than the paper's analysis. The sample table lists 890,000 or so distinct CDR3 sequences, approximately 59% of them with a count of one. 28% of the sample is in the top ten clones.

This clonotype came up a few times. Its antigen is unknown. The sample holds no much larger clone one base away, and base qualities are not on file. This TCR derives from a man aged 25-40 years in good health. The sequence joins TRBV12-3 or TRBV12-4 to TRBJ2-1, with the D gene not clear enough to name. Sample: blood. CDR3 sequence: CASSYDTTPSYNEQFF. The nucleotide sequence is given as TGTGCCAGCAGTTACGACACTACTCCCTCCTACAATGAGCAGTTCTTC.